The T cell receptor (beta chain) under discussion was sequenced for a study of regulatory T cells in long-lasting Graves disease. Investigators prepared the TCR beta libraries by applying iRepertoire HTBI primers and Arm-PCR of CDR3 regions. TCRdb reanalysed the multiplex PCR reads using MiXCR and keeps one entry per CDR3 protein. The sample shows about 660,000 distinct CDR3 sequences, 30% of them seen only once. In this sample, this clonotype turned up a few times. Its antigen is unidentified. The time point is: persistent/refractory GD, antithyroid drugs over 5 years with positive TRAb. TCR sequences were obtained from RNA taken from PBMCs. Study outcomes and limitations: Relative to new patients (approximately 1,000), persistent patients exhibited greater sharing of public clonotypes (around 3,000). TCR diversity was lower in persistent Graves' patients (versus newly diagnosed ones). With persistent disease, TRBV28, TRBJ1-2 and TRBJ2-5 were the favored segments. Possibly, accuracy suffered from the small sample size.

This CDR3 spans 14 amino acids. V was cut by 9 bases and J by 0 bases, with 12 bases left in between. Germline CDR1 is SGHRS and CDR2 is YFSETQ. The specimen was peripheral blood mononuclear cells (PBMCs), collected when the disease was refractory, from a patient treated with antithyroid drugs. The chain is built from TRBV5-1 and TRBJ2-2; D not certain. This TCR was sampled from a female donor with Graves disease. CDR3 nucleotide sequence: TGCGCCACGACCGACACGCCGAACACCGGGGAGCTGTTTTTT. Translated, it gives CATTDTPNTGELFF.